This record covers a single TCR beta chain. The CDR3 spans 13 residues. The germline V gene has CDR1 GTSNPN and CDR2 SVGIG (reference sequence). V lost 5 bases and J 3 bases, leaving 13 bases between the germline ends. This record comes from a study of blood T cell repertoires in COVID-19. Sequencing was performed with immunoSEQ multiplex PCR; in TCRdb, only in-frame clones are kept and a portion is missing. The table has about 170,000 clones, around 88% seen once. This rearrangement joins TRBV30 to TRBJ1-2, with D possibly matching TRBD1 (5 bases). The sequencing sample was made of PBMCs or T cells enriched from blood (not recorded which). The clonotype was recovered from a woman aged 45-60 years in a cohort exposed to, infected with or recovered from COVID-19 (not recorded which). The CDR3 loop is CAWENGADYGYTF. The CDR3 nucleotides are TGTGCCTGGGAGAATGGGGCCGACTATGGCTACACCTTC.